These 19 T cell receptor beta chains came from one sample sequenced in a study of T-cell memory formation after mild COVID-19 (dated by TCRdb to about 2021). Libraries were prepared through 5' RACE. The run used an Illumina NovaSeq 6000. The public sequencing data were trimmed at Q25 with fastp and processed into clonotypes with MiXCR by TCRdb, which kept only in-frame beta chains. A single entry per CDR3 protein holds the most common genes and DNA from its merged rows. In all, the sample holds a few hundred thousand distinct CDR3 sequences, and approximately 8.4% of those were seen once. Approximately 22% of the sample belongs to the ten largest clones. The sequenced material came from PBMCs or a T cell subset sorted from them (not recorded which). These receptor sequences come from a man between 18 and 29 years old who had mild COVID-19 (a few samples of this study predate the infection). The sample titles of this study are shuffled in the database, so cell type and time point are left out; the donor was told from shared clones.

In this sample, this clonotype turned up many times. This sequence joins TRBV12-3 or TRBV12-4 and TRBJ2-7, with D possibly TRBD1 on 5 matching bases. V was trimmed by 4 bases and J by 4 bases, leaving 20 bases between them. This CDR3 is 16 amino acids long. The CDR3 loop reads CASSSPPGWGGYEQYF. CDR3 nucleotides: TGTGCCAGCAGTTCTCCCCCCGGTTGGGGCGGTTACGAGCAGTACTTC.

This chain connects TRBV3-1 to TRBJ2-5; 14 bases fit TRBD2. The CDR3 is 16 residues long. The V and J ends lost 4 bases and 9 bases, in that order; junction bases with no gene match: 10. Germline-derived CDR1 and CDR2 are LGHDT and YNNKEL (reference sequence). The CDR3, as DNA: TGTGCCAGCAGCCGCGAGACTAGCGGGGGGGCTGGGGCCCAGTACTTC. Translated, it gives CASSRETSGGAGAQYF.

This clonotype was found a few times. CDR3 protein: CSAFHLQGRSPLHF. CDR3 in DNA: TGCAGTGCCTTCCACTTACAGGGAAGATCACCCCTCCACTTT. This sequence joins TRBV20-1 and TRBJ1-6; a possible D gene is TRBD1 (6 bases). V gave up 6 bases and J gave up 10 bases, with 19 bases separating them. The CDR3 length is 14 residues. The V gene's germline CDR1 is DFQATT and CDR2 SNEGSKA (reference sequence).

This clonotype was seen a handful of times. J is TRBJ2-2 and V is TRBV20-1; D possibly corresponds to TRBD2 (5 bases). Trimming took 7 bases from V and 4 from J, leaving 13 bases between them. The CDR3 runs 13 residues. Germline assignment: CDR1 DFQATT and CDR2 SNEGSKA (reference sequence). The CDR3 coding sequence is TGCAGTGGGCTCGGGGTATCCACCGGGGAGCTGTTTTTT. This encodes CSGLGVSTGELFF.

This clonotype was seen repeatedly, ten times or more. CDR3 amino acids: CASSYTGQGNTEAFF. CDR3 in DNA: TGTGCCAGCAGTTACACCGGACAGGGGAACACTGAAGCTTTCTTT. This sequence joins TRBV6-5 and TRBJ1-1, with 8 bases matching TRBD1. Germline trimming cut 2 bases from V and 1 base from J; bases unmatched to any gene: 3. This CDR3 comprises 15 residues. The V gene's germline CDR1 is MNHEY and CDR2 SVGAGI.

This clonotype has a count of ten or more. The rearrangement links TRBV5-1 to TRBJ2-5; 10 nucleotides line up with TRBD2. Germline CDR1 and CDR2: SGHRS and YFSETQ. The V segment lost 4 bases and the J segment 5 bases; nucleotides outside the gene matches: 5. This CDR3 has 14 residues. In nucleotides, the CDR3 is TGCGCCAGCAGCCTAGCGGGGGCGTGGGAGACCCAGTACTTC. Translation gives CASSLAGAWETQYF.

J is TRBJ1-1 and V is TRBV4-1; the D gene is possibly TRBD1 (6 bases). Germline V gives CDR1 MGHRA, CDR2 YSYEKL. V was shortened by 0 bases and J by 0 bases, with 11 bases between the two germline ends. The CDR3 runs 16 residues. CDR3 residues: CASSQEEGGMNTEAFF. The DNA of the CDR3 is TGCGCCAGCAGCCAAGAGGAAGGGGGTATGAACACTGAAGCTTTCTTT.

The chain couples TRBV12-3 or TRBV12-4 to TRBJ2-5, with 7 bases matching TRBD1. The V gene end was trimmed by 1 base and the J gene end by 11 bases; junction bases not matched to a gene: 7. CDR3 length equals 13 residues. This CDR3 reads CASSLEVGTAQYF. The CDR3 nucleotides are TGTGCCAGCAGTTTAGAAGTCGGGACAGCGCAGTACTTC.

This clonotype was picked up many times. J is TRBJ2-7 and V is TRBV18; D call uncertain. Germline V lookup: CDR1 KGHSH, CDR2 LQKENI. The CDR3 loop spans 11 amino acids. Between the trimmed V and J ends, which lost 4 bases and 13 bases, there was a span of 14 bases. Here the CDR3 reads CASSRLGSIYF. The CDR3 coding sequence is TGTGCCAGCTCACGACTCGGTTCGATCTACTTC.

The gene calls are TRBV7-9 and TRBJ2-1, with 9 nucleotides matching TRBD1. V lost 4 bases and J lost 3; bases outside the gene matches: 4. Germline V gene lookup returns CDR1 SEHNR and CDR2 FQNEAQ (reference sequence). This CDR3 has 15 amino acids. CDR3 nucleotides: TGTGCCAGCAGCTCGGACAGGGGAAACTACAATGAGCAGTTCTTC. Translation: CASSSDRGNYNEQFF.

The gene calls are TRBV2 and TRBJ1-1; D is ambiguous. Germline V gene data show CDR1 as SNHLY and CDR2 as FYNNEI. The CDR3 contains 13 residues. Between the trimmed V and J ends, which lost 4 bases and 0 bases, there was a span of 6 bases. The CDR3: CASSVGLNTEAFF. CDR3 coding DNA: TGTGCCAGCAGTGTGGGCCTGAACACTGAAGCTTTCTTT.

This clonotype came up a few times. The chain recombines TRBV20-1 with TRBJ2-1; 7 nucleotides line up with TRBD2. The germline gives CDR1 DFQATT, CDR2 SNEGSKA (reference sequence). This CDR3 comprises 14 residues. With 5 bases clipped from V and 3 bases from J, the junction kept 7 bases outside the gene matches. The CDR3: CSASRGGDYNEQFF. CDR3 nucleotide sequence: TGCAGTGCTTCTCGCGGGGGTGACTACAATGAGCAGTTCTTC.

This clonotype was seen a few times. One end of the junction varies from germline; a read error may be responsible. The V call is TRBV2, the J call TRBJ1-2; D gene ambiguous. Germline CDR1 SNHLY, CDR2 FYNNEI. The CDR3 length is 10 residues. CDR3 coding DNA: TGTGCCAGCAGTGAAGGGCAGGCCGACTTC. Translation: CASSEGQADF.

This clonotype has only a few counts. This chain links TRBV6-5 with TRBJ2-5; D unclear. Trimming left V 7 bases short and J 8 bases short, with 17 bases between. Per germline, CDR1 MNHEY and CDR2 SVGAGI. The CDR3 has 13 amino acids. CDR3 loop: CASTEDGMLTQYF. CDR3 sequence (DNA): TGTGCCAGCACCGAAGATGGGATGCTTACCCAGTACTTC.

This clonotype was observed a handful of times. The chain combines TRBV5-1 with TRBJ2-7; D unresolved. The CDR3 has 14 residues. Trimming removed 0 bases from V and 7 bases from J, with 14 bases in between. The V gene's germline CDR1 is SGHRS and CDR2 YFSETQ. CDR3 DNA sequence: TGCGCCAGCAGCTTGGGAGGCCTATTCGTAGAGCAGTACTTC. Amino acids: CASSLGGLFVEQYF.

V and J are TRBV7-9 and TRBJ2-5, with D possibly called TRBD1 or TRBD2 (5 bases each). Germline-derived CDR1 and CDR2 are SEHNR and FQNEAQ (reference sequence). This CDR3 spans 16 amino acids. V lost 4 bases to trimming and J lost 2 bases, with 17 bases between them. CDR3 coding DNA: TGTGCCAGCAGCTCCCGGGACCGGTTGATTCAAGAGACCCAGTACTTC. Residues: CASSSRDRLIQETQYF.

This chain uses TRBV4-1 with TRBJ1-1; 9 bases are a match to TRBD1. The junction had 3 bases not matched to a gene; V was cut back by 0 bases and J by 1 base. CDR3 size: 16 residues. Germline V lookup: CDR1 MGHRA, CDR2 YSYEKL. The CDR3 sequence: CASSQDPDRGNTEAFF. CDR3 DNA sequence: TGCGCCAGCAGCCAAGACCCGGACAGGGGGAACACTGAAGCTTTCTTT.

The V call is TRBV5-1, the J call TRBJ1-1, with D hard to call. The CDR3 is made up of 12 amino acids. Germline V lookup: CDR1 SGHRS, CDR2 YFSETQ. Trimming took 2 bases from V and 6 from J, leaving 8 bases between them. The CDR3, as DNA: TGCGCCAGCAGCTTTGAAGGAGCTGAAGCTTTCTTT. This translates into CASSFEGAEAFF. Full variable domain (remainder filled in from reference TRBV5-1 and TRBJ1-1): KAGVTQTPRYLIKTRGQQVTLSCSPISGHRSVSWYQQTPGQGLQFLFEYFSETQRNKGNFPGRFSGRQFSNSRSEMNVSTLELGDSALYLCASSFEGAEAFFGQGTRLTVV.

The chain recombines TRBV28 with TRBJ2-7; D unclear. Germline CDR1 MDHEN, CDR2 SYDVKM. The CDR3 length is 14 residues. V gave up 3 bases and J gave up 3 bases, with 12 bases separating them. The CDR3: CASSFLGGVYEQYV. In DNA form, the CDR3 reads TGTGCCAGCAGTTTTCTTGGTGGCGTCTACGAGCAGTACGTC.